This T cell receptor beta chain was profiled in a study of blood T cell repertoires in COVID-19. Whole-study context: Samples taken during acute and convalescent COVID-19 were collected in the United States, Italy and Spain. PBMCs, B-cell-depleted T cells, or T cells were the source of the cDNA or gDNA that made up the material.

Deletions cut 7 bases from V and 8 bases from J, with 26 bases between. The CDR3 sequence is 16 residues long. Germline CDR1 and CDR2: LNHDA and SQIVND (reference sequence). In the study's own analysis: Estimation of nucleated cell counts was performed using reference gene primer amplification. TCRdb's table, derived via immunoSEQ multiplex PCR, lists solely in-frame clones and lacks some. For V, J and clone size, that table is used; D and trimming come from the DNA. The table includes tens of thousands of clones, 89% detected once. V usage is TRBV19 and J usage is TRBJ1-2, with a possible D match to TRBD1 (6 bases). The sequenced sample was peripheral blood. This receptor was obtained from a human donor in a cohort sampled during active COVID-19. CDR3 protein: CASTPGAGPLRGGYTF. In nucleotides, the CDR3 is TGTGCCAGTACCCCAGGGGCAGGGCCACTCAGAGGAGGCTACACCTTC.